This is a list of T cell receptor beta chains from one sample in a study of blood T cell repertoires in COVID-19. Method: immunoSEQ multiplex PCR; TCRdb's copy keeps in-frame clones and lacks some. The table shows 470,000 or so clones, with nearly 90% occurring only once. Material: PBMCs or T cells enriched from blood (not recorded which). The receptors here all came from a woman under 30 with acute COVID-19. Each CDR3 is given with its conserved first and last residue. A D gene is named only where the DNA matches it firmly. Expanded clones are given a class, and other clones once, few, many or no size at all.

12	.	TRBV19	.	TRBJ1-6	CASSTGAVPLHF	TGTGCCAGTAGTACGGGAGCGGTACCCCTCCACTTT
14	.	TRBV5-1	.	TRBJ1-1	CASSLAGQDTEAFF	TGCGCCAGCAGCTTGGCCGGACAAGACACTGAAGCTTTCTTT
16	.	TRBV4-2	.	TRBJ2-2	CASSQGLGPNTGELFF	TGTGCCAGCAGCCAAGGGTTGGGGCCGAACACCGGGGAGCTGTTTTTT
12	once	TRBV2	.	TRBJ1-2	CASSESHYGYTF	TGTGCCAGCAGTGAAAGCCACTATGGCTACACCTTC
16	.	TRBV19	TRBD1	TRBJ1-5	CASSTKHRGRDQPQHF	TGTGCCAGTAGTACAAAACACAGGGGGCGGGATCAGCCCCAGCATTTT
14	.	TRBV5-1	TRBD1	TRBJ1-4	CASSPGQGAEKLFF	TGCGCCAGCAGCCCGGGACAGGGGGCCGAAAAACTGTTTTTT
16	.	TRBV7-9	TRBD1	TRBJ2-5	CASSEEIGRGRETQYF	TGTGCCAGCAGCGAAGAAATTGGCAGGGGGCGAGAGACCCAGTACTTC
15	few	TRBV19	TRBD1	TRBJ1-2	CASSITERGQGGYTF	TGTGCCAGTAGTATAACTGAGCGGGGACAGGGAGGCTACACCTTC
17	.	TRBV21-1	.	TRBJ2-7	CASEKTMTGYRIYEQYF	TGTGCCAGCGAGAAAACGATGACAGGTTACCGTATCTACGAGCAGTACTTC
14	.	TRBV28	TRBD1	TRBJ1-2	CASSLLQGDGGYTF	TGTGCCAGCAGTTTATTACAGGGGGATGGTGGCTACACCTTC
13	.	TRBV29-1	.	TRBJ1-4	CSVGQGINEKLFF	TGCAGCGTTGGTCAGGGGATTAATGAAAAACTGTTTTTT
12	.	TRBV28	.	TRBJ1-2	CASSRTGTGYTF	TGTGCCAGCAGTCGAACAGGGACGGGCTACACCTTC
13	.	TRBV28	TRBD2	TRBJ2-1	CASSFGTSNEQFF	TGTGCCAGCAGTTTTGGGACTAGTAATGAGCAGTTCTTC
15	.	TRBV19	.	TRBJ1-5	CASSPRDNRDQPQHF	TGTGCCAGTAGTCCCCGGGACAACCGGGATCAGCCCCAGCATTTT
11	few	TRBV6-5	.	TRBJ1-2	CASSQGIGYTF	TGTGCCAGCAGTCAGGGAATTGGCTACACCTTC
15	.	TRBV7-8	TRBD2	TRBJ2-5	CASSSRLAGRETQYF	TGTGCCAGCAGTTCCAGACTAGCGGGGCGAGAGACCCAGTACTTC
13	.	TRBV28	TRBD1	TRBJ1-1	CAARQGAKTEAFF	TGTGCCGCCAGACAGGGGGCGAAGACTGAAGCTTTCTTT
15	.	TRBV27	TRBD1	TRBJ1-6	CASSSSDRVGSPLHF	TGTGCCAGCAGTTCATCCGACAGGGTGGGTTCACCCCTCCACTTT
13	few	TRBV3-1/TRBV3-2	.	TRBJ2-7	CASSRPGTYEQYF	TGTGCCAGCAGCCGGCCGGGGACCTACGAGCAGTACTTC
15	.	TRBV18	.	TRBJ1-1	CASSPSKSGDTEAFF	TGTGCCAGCTCACCAAGTAAGTCAGGGGACACTGAAGCTTTCTTT
15	.	TRBV11-3	TRBD2	TRBJ2-7	CASSPQTGRGYEQYF	TGTGCCAGCAGCCCCCAGACCGGGAGGGGCTACGAGCAGTACTTC
16	.	TRBV5-1	TRBD2	TRBJ2-7	CASSPSSGRSSYEQYF	TGCGCCAGCAGCCCCTCTAGCGGTAGGAGCTCCTACGAGCAGTACTTC
13	.	TRBV29-1	.	TRBJ1-5	CSASTGSNQPQHF	TGCAGCGCCTCCACGGGTAGCAATCAGCCCCAGCATTTT
20	.	TRBV3-1/TRBV3-2	TRBD2	TRBJ2-3	CASSPQPGLAGGILTDTQYF	TGTGCCAGCAGCCCGCAACCGGGACTAGCGGGGGGGATATTGACAGATACGCAGTATTTT
18	.	TRBV7-2	.	TRBJ2-3	CASSLVPRPPLGTDTQYF	TGTGCCAGCAGCTTAGTTCCCCGCCCCCCCCTAGGCACAGATACGCAGTATTTT
15	few	TRBV3-1/TRBV3-2	TRBD1	TRBJ1-2	CASSQAGDRASGYTF	TGTGCCAGCAGCCAAGCCGGGGACAGGGCTTCTGGCTACACCTTC
15	few	TRBV10-1	TRBD1	TRBJ1-2	CASSEVGQGAEGYTF	TGCGCCAGCAGTGAGGTGGGACAGGGGGCGGAAGGCTACACCTTC
15	.	TRBV4-3	.	TRBJ2-1	CASSQLYARKSEQFF	TGCGCCAGCAGCCAGTTATACGCTAGAAAAAGTGAGCAGTTCTTC
16	once	TRBV11-2	TRBD1	TRBJ2-1	CASSQVRGPAYNEQFF	TGTGCCAGCAGCCAGGTCAGGGGGCCTGCCTACAATGAGCAGTTCTTC
13	.	TRBV7-2	TRBD2	TRBJ2-5	CASVRAGGETQYF	TGTGCCAGCGTTCGGGCGGGAGGGGAGACCCAGTACTTC
18	.	TRBV4-1	.	TRBJ2-7	CASSPDRFEAVRSYEQYF	TGCGCCAGCAGCCCCGACAGGTTTGAGGCGGTGCGCTCCTACGAGCAGTACTTC
16	.	TRBV7-3	TRBD1	TRBJ2-7	CASSLTGDRRRYEQYF	TGTGCCAGCAGCTTAACGGGGGACAGACGACGGTACGAGCAGTACTTC
14	.	TRBV6-5	TRBD2	TRBJ2-5	CASRRGGVGETQYF	TGTGCCAGCAGGAGGGGAGGGGTCGGGGAGACCCAGTACTTC
15	.	TRBV27	.	TRBJ2-6	CATLSRGSGANVLTF	TGTGCCACCTTGAGCCGGGGCTCTGGGGCCAACGTCCTGACTTTC
13	.	TRBV10-3	.	TRBJ1-4	CAISQKSNEKLFF	TGTGCCATCAGTCAGAAGTCTAATGAAAAACTGTTTTTT
15	.	TRBV4-1	.	TRBJ2-1	CASSQEGPAPNEQFF	TGCGCCAGCAGCCAAGAGGGGCCAGCGCCCAATGAGCAGTTCTTC
14	.	TRBV10-1	TRBD2	TRBJ2-5	CASSSSGGKETQYF	TGCGCCAGCAGTTCCAGCGGGGGAAAAGAGACCCAGTACTTC
15	.	TRBV27	TRBD2	TRBJ2-7	CASSLSSGGIYEQYF	TGTGCCAGCAGTTTATCGAGCGGGGGCATCTACGAGCAGTACTTC
14	once	TRBV14	.	TRBJ2-7	CASSQILSSYEQYF	TGTGCCAGCAGCCAAATTCTAAGCTCCTACGAGCAGTACTTC
13	many	TRBV7-9	.	TRBJ1-3	CASSPAGGNTIYF	TGTGCCAGCAGCCCGGCGGGGGGAAACACCATATATTTT
12	.	TRBV5-4	.	TRBJ1-1	CASSLAGLGAFF	TGTGCCAGCAGCTTGGCGGGGTTGGGGGCTTTCTTT
12	.	TRBV2	.	TRBJ2-7	CASSDLSYEQYF	TGTGCCAGCAGTGATCTCTCCTACGAGCAGTACTTC
15	once	TRBV10-3	.	TRBJ2-5	CAISDPGALKETQYF	TGTGCCATCAGTGACCCAGGGGCCCTCAAAGAGACCCAGTACTTC
15	.	TRBV7-3	.	TRBJ1-1	CASSLTTVMNTEAFF	TGTGCCAGCAGCTTAACGACAGTAATGAACACTGAAGCTTTCTTT
17	.	TRBV29-1	TRBD2	TRBJ2-2	CSGNSGTSGTGTGELFF	TGCAGCGGGAATTCCGGGACTAGCGGGACTGGCACCGGGGAGCTGTTTTTT
15	once	TRBV14	.	TRBJ2-1	CASSQTPRTVHEQFF	TGTGCCAGCAGCCAGACCCCGCGGACAGTCCATGAGCAGTTCTTC
19	.	TRBV6-6	TRBD1	TRBJ1-3	CASSHTQSLGQGVKNTIYF	TGTGCCAGCAGTCACACACAATCTCTCGGACAGGGGGTCAAAAACACCATATATTTT
17	.	TRBV6-4	TRBD2	TRBJ2-1	CASSRTLTSGSKGEQFF	TGTGCCAGCAGTCGCACGTTGACTAGCGGGAGTAAGGGTGAGCAGTTCTTC
17	.	TRBV3-1/TRBV3-2	TRBD2	TRBJ2-2	CASSQGIAGTNTGELFF	TGTGCCAGCAGCCAAGGGATAGCGGGGACAAACACCGGGGAGCTGTTTTTT
13	.	TRBV12-5	.	TRBJ1-1	CASGLAGNTEAFF	TGTGCTAGTGGTTTGGCCGGGAACACTGAAGCTTTCTTT
12	.	TRBV6-5	.	TRBJ2-3	CASSIEGRTQYF	TGTGCCAGCAGTATAGAGGGAAGAACGCAGTATTTT